The TCR beta chain described here comes from a study of cytomegalovirus exposure and HLA in healthy donors. General observations from the study: TCR beta chain V- and J-gene trimming was linked, in a later analysis, to a missense variant in DCLRE1C. Whilst most TCR sequences proved rare, a subset of public TCRs occurred across many donors.

60 Vbeta and 13 Jbeta primers were used in PCR. Only in-frame clones appear in the TCRdb table, and some are missing; sequencing was by immunoSEQ multiplex PCR. The top ten clones hold 5.5% to 7% of a sample with more than 95,000 clones, 83% of them seen once. Note on this clone: The target antigen is unknown.

The germline V gene has CDR1 SGHNT and CDR2 YENEEA. The V gene lost 8 bases and the J gene lost 3 bases, with 14 bases spanning the gap. The CDR3 covers 14 residues. The receptor was isolated from a man between 18 and 35 years old in good health and CMV-seronegative. The sequenced material came from PBMCs. V is TRBV11-3 and J is TRBJ2-1; D is perhaps TRBD2 (6 bases). CDR3 sequence: CASGDMRDYNEQFF. In DNA form, the CDR3 reads TGTGCCAGCGGAGACATGCGGGACTACAATGAGCAGTTCTTC.